Below are 24 T cell receptor beta chains sequenced from a single sample in a study of blood T cell repertoires in COVID-19. Sequencing used immunoSEQ multiplex PCR; TCRdb keeps in-frame clones, though not all of them. The table lists 250,000 to 350,000 clones, approximately 91% of them singletons. Material: peripheral blood. These receptor sequences come from a woman aged 60-70 years with acute or convalescent COVID-19.

V usage is TRBV10-3 and J usage is TRBJ1-2; 7 bases are a match to TRBD1. J lost 2 bases, V lost 7 bases, and 4 bases had no gene match. This CDR3 is built from 13 residues. Germline-derived CDR1 and CDR2 are ENHRY and SYGVKD. CDR3 sequence reads: CAITPTGNYGYTF. CDR3 nucleotides: TGTGCCATCACCCCGACAGGGAACTATGGCTACACCTTC.

This clone was counted between two and nine times. The chain is built from TRBV30 and TRBJ1-2; 8 nucleotides align to TRBD1. The length of the CDR3 is 17 residues. Unmatched junction bases numbered 14, after V lost 3 bases and J lost 2 bases. The germline CDR1 and CDR2 sequences are GTSNPN and SVGIG (reference sequence). CDR3 protein: CAWSARPGGKGNYGYTF. DNA for the CDR3: TGTGCCTGGAGCGCGAGGCCAGGGGGCAAAGGGAACTATGGCTACACCTTC.

This clone turned up a few times. V and J are TRBV9 and TRBJ2-5; 10 bases match TRBD2. J gave up 5 bases and V 0 bases, and 10 bases lay outside the gene matches. This CDR3 comprises 17 residues. Germline V gives CDR1 SGDLS, CDR2 YYNGEE. The DNA of the CDR3 is TGTGCCAGCAGCGTAGCGTCTAGCGGGGGACCGAGGGAGACCCAGTACTTC. The encoded protein is CASSVASSGGPRETQYF. The full variable domain, in which reference TRBV9 and TRBJ2-5 provide the parts outside the CDR3, is DSGVTQTPKHLITATGQRVTLRCSPRSGDLSVYWYQQSLDQGLQFLIQYYNGEERAKGNILERFSAQQFPDLHSELNLSSLELGDSALYFCASSVASSGGPRETQYFGPGTRLLVL.

The chain has TRBV4-3 and TRBJ2-3; 10 bases fit TRBD2. There are 16 residues in the CDR3. The germline gives CDR1 LGHNA, CDR2 YSLEER. V was clipped by 4 bases and J by 7 bases; unmatched bases: 11. The CDR3 DNA is TGCGCCAGCAGCCGAGAAACCAGCGGGGGGGCATATACGCAGTATTTT. Translating it yields CASSRETSGGAYTQYF.

CDR3 nucleotides: TGTGCCAGCAGTTCGGGACTAGCGGAGAGCTACAATGAGCAGTTCTTC. Protein: CASSSGLAESYNEQFF. The rearrangement links TRBV27 to TRBJ2-1; 11 nucleotides agree with TRBD2. V shed 4 bases and J 3 bases; nucleotides not matched to a gene: 5. Germline CDR1 MNHEY, CDR2 SMNVEV (reference sequence). The CDR3 has 16 amino acids.

The chain recombines TRBV2 with TRBJ2-1, with TRBD1 identical over 9 bases. V shed 2 bases, J shed 2 bases, and the junction held 4 bases outside the gene matches. The germline CDR1 and CDR2 sequences are SNHLY and FYNNEI. CDR3 length: 16 amino acids. The CDR3 here is CASSEPRTGAYNEQFF. The CDR3 coding sequence is TGTGCCAGCAGTGAACCTAGGACAGGGGCCTACAATGAGCAGTTCTTC.

V usage is TRBV27 and J usage is TRBJ2-1; TRBD2 agrees at 8 bases. Germline CDR1 and CDR2: MNHEY and SMNVEV (reference sequence). CDR3 length equals 15 residues. V lost 6 bases to trimming and J lost 8 bases; unmatched junction nucleotides: 12. Here the CDR3 reads CASRVAGRAGDEQFF. The CDR3 DNA reads as TGTGCCAGCAGAGTAGCGGGGAGGGCCGGCGATGAGCAGTTCTTC.

The genes are TRBV6-1 and TRBJ1-4; 9 nucleotides line up with TRBD1. Losses at the gene ends were 4 bases for V and 6 bases for J; bases not matched to a gene: 9. The germline V gene encodes CDR1 MNHNS and CDR2 SASEGT. CDR3 length: 16 amino acids. CDR3 region: CASSGPTRTGDEKLFF. As DNA, the CDR3 is TGTGCCAGCAGTGGACCGACCAGGACAGGGGATGAAAAACTGTTTTTT.

The genes are TRBV4-1 and TRBJ2-3; D perhaps matches TRBD2 (5 bases). V gave up 3 bases and J gave up 5 bases, with 9 bases separating them. CDR3 length: 13 residues. Germline values: CDR1 MGHRA, CDR2 YSYEKL. This CDR3 is CASSHEGRDTQYF. The CDR3 DNA reads as TGCGCCAGCAGCCATGAAGGGAGAGATACGCAGTATTTT.

The V gene is TRBV27, the J gene TRBJ1-2; D uncertain. The germline CDR1 and CDR2 sequences are MNHEY and SMNVEV (reference sequence). The length of the CDR3 is 13 residues. Trimming cost V 3 bases and J 6 bases, with 11 bases left between them. CDR3 nucleotide sequence: TGTGCCAGCAGTTTCGAAGGGCGGGATGGCTACACCTTC. This translates into CASSFEGRDGYTF.

The chain uses TRBV5-4 and TRBJ1-2; 9 bases line up with TRBD1. Losses at the gene ends were 4 bases for V and 4 bases for J; bases not matched to a gene: 11. The CDR3 runs to 16 residues. In germline, CDR1 is SGHNT, CDR2 YYREEE (reference sequence). CDR3 in DNA: TGTGCCAGCAGCCCCGGACAGGGGCAGACACTCTATGGCTACACCTTC. Amino acids: CASSPGQGQTLYGYTF.

The V and J genes are TRBV5-8 and TRBJ2-1; D unresolved. Trimming removed 0 bases at V and 0 bases at J, with 13 bases between. Germline-derived CDR1 and CDR2 are SGHTS and YDEGEE. The CDR3 totals 17 residues. CDR3 nucleotide sequence: TGTGCCAGCAGCTTGGGAGCAGGCCCGATCTCCTACAATGAGCAGTTCTTC. Amino acid sequence: CASSLGAGPISYNEQFF.

The CDR3 DNA reads as TGCGCCAGCAGCTTGGGAGACTATGACTACGAGCAGTACTTC. It translates to CASSLGDYDYEQYF. The V and J genes are TRBV5-1 and TRBJ2-7; TRBD2 might be the D (5 bases). The CDR3 length is 14 residues. Germline V gives CDR1 SGHRS, CDR2 YFSETQ. Trimming shortened V by 0 bases and J by 3 bases, and 10 bases separated the two germline ends.

The chain uses TRBV3-1 (or the pseudogene TRBV3-2) and TRBJ2-7; D perhaps matches TRBD2 (6 bases). Germline V CDR1 and CDR2: LGHDT, YNNKEL (reference sequence). Trimming removed 0 bases at V and 7 bases at J, with 13 bases between. The CDR3 extends over 14 amino acids. CDR3 DNA: TGTGCCAGCAGCCAAGATTTGGGCCGGGAGGAGCAGTACTTC. This codes for CASSQDLGREEQYF.

This clone occurred a few times. V gene TRBV29-1 combines with J gene TRBJ1-1; D may be TRBD1 (6 bases). Per the germline V gene, CDR1 is SQVTM and CDR2 is ANQGSEA. Trimming shortened V by 6 bases and J by 5 bases, and 16 bases separated the two germline ends. The CDR3 spans 13 residues. For the CDR3, the DNA is TGCAGCGTGCAGAGCCAGGGGTTAACTGAAGCTTTCTTT. The encoded protein is CSVQSQGLTEAFF.

The chain has TRBV6-4 and TRBJ1-6, with a tentative D call TRBD1 (6 bases). Germline V CDR1 and CDR2: MRHNA, SNTAGT. The CDR3 consists of 16 residues. V dropped 8 bases and J dropped 8 bases, with 22 bases sitting between them. This CDR3 reads CASPWWGRKTDSPLHF. Written as DNA, the CDR3 is TGTGCCAGCCCGTGGTGGGGGCGCAAAACGGATTCACCCCTCCACTTT.

The genes are TRBV2 and TRBJ1-5; possible D gene TRBD1, 6 bases. Looked up from germline, CDR1 is SNHLY and CDR2 is FYNNEI. V lost 5 bases and J 0 bases, leaving 14 bases between the germline ends. The CDR3 loop spans 16 amino acids. CDR3 in amino acids: CASSTDRTNSNQPQHF. The CDR3 region has the DNA TGTGCCAGCAGTACCGACAGGACGAATAGCAATCAGCCCCAGCATTTT.

V gene TRBV12-3 or TRBV12-4 combines with J gene TRBJ1-5, with D uncertain. V lost 7 bases, J lost 7 bases, and 11 bases lay in between. The length of the CDR3 is 12 residues. CDR3 region: CASTLSRQPQHF. The CDR3, as DNA: TGTGCCAGCACCCTTTCCAGGCAGCCCCAGCATTTT.

The CDR3 region has the DNA TGTGCCAGCAGTGACGCCGGGAGGGCCTACAATGAGCAGTTCTTC. This encodes CASSDAGRAYNEQFF. This chain joins TRBV2 and TRBJ2-1; the match to TRBD2 covers 8 bases. The germline V gene encodes CDR1 SNHLY and CDR2 FYNNEI. The trim removed 3 bases at V and 2 bases at J, leaving 3 bases unmatched. This CDR3 spans 15 amino acids.

The chain is built from TRBV5-1 and TRBJ1-2; 7 bases fit TRBD1. Germline assignment: CDR1 SGHRS and CDR2 YFSETQ. V lost 0 bases and J lost 4; bases outside the gene matches: 12. The CDR3 sequence is 17 residues long. CDR3 bases: TGCGCCAGCAGCTTGGAGAGAGGGGGCGTCTTCCTCTATGGCTACACCTTC. The encoded protein is CASSLERGGVFLYGYTF.

Concerning this clone: Relative to the germline gene, one junction end is altered; a read error may explain this. The chain employs TRBV28 and TRBJ1-5; the D gene is possibly TRBD1 (5 bases). Per germline, CDR1 MDHEN and CDR2 SYDVKM. There are 13 residues in the CDR3. DNA for the CDR3: TGTGCCAGCAGCCCATCTCTTCCGGGGGTCCCGAATTTT. Translation gives CASSPSLPGVPNF.

The chain uses TRBV18 and TRBJ2-2; TRBD2 is a possible D gene (5 bases). Germline V CDR1 and CDR2: KGHSH, LQKENI. V lost 6 bases and J 4 bases, leaving 9 bases between the germline ends. This CDR3 has 13 residues. The CDR3 region has the DNA TGTGCCAGCTCGCCTCGGGGCACCGGGGAGCTGTTTTTT. It is translated as CASSPRGTGELFF.

The V gene is TRBV3-1 (or the pseudogene TRBV3-2), the J gene TRBJ1-2; TRBD1 agrees at 8 bases. V was clipped by 1 base and J by 2 bases; unmatched bases: 6. Germline CDR1 is LGHDT and CDR2 is YNNKEL (reference sequence). The CDR3 length is 16 residues. CDR3 in amino acids: CASSQGQGRVNYGYTF. CDR3 nucleotide sequence: TGTGCCAGCAGCCAAGGACAGGGGCGCGTGAACTATGGCTACACCTTC.

The rearrangement uses TRBV27 and TRBJ2-2; 16 positions agree with TRBD2. CDR1 and CDR2 from the germline V gene are MNHEY and SMNVEV (reference sequence). CDR3 size: 17 residues. V lost 6 bases to trimming and J lost 6 bases; unmatched junction nucleotides: 7. Written as DNA, the CDR3 is TGTGCCAGCAGGCCCAAGGGACTAGCGGGAGGGTCCGGGGAGCTGTTTTTT. This sequence encodes CASRPKGLAGGSGELFF.